This T cell receptor beta chain is drawn from a study of cytomegalovirus exposure and HLA in healthy donors. The wider study: Of the donors genotyped, about 390 in all, over 80% fell in the Caucasian-associated ancestry cluster.

Germline V gene sequence: CDR1 KGHSH, CDR2 LQKENI. Trimming removed 6 bases from V and 0 bases from J; junction bases left unmatched: 9. The CDR3 covers 16 residues. Researchers ran the PCR with 60 Vbeta and 13 Jbeta primers. Clones were sequenced by immunoSEQ multiplex PCR, and TCRdb holds only the in-frame ones, with some missing. The sample has some 200,000 clones, over 60% seen once; the top ten hold roughly a sixth. On this clone: Its antigen is unidentified.

Overall study results and limits: By HLA locus, TCR association rates varied in a later analysis, with DRB1 showing the most and HLA-C the fewest.

Material for sequencing was PBMCs. This TCR was sampled from a man aged 40-49 years in good health and CMV-seronegative. The chain carries TRBV18 and TRBJ2-3, with 7 bases matching TRBD1. The CDR3 nucleotides read TGTGCCAGCTCCCAGACAGGGCATACTAGCACAGATACGCAGTATTTT. This encodes CASSQTGHTSTDTQYF.